The 10 T cell receptor beta chains in this list originate from one sample, sequenced in a study of blood T cell repertoires in COVID-19. Clones were sequenced by immunoSEQ multiplex PCR, and TCRdb holds only the in-frame ones, with some missing. The sample holds approximately 15,000 clones; around nine tenths are singletons and the top ten take about 4.5%. The sequenced sample was peripheral blood. These receptors all come from a man in his sixties with active COVID-19.

The chain couples TRBV11-2 to TRBJ1-2; D ambiguous. Germline-derived CDR1 and CDR2 are SGHAT and FQNNGV. V lost 8 bases to trimming and J lost 0 bases, with 10 bases between them. This CDR3 is built from 13 residues. CDR3 residues: CASGTLANYGYTF. The CDR3 DNA reads TGTGCCAGCGGTACGTTAGCTAACTATGGCTACACCTTC.

The chain carries TRBV2 and TRBJ2-3; D gene uncertain. The V and J ends lost 6 bases and 6 bases respectively, with 7 bases between them. Germline V gene sequence: CDR1 SNHLY, CDR2 FYNNEI. The CDR3 covers 11 residues. CDR3 sequence reads: CASREWDTQYF. DNA for the CDR3: TGTGCCAGCAGGGAGTGGGATACGCAGTATTTT.

The rearrangement joins TRBV29-1 to TRBJ2-1; 12 bases fit TRBD1. In germline, CDR1 is SQVTM, CDR2 ANQGSEA. The length of the CDR3 is 15 residues. J was trimmed by 2 bases and V by 4 bases; bases with no gene match: 3. CDR3 loop: CSVAGTGGPYNEQFF. CDR3 sequence (DNA): TGCAGCGTTGCCGGGACAGGGGGCCCCTACAATGAGCAGTTCTTC.

The chain combines TRBV5-5 with TRBJ1-4; 11 nucleotides match TRBD1. The CDR3 has 16 residues. V lost 0 bases and J lost 7; bases outside the gene matches: 5. Germline V gene lookup returns CDR1 SGHKS and CDR2 YYEKEE (reference sequence). The CDR3 DNA is TGTGCCAGCAGCTTGGGTGGGACAGGGGGTCGTGAAAAACTGTTTTTT. Translated: CASSLGGTGGREKLFF.

This chain links TRBV10-2 with TRBJ2-1, with 11 positions matching TRBD1. The V gene end was trimmed by 8 bases and the J gene end by 6 bases; junction bases not matched to a gene: 3. The CDR3 runs to 13 residues. Per the germline V gene, CDR1 is WSHSY and CDR2 is SAAADI. In DNA form, the CDR3 reads TGCGCCAGCGCCGGGACAGGGGGCAATGAGCAGTTCTTC. This codes for CASAGTGGNEQFF.

The rearrangement uses TRBV5-1 and TRBJ2-1; weak D call: TRBD1 (6 bases). The V end lost 0 bases, the J end lost 4 bases, and 14 bases lay between the germline ends. This CDR3 region has 16 residues. In germline, CDR1 is SGHRS, CDR2 YFSETQ. The CDR3: CASSLALDSRYNEQFF. The CDR3 DNA reads TGCGCCAGCAGCTTGGCCTTGGACAGCCGATACAATGAGCAGTTCTTC.

Only one count was recorded for this clone. This sequence joins TRBV6-5 and TRBJ2-4; the D gene is possibly TRBD1 (6 bases). With 3 bases removed from V and 6 bases from J, the gap between germline ends came to 9 bases. Germline V gives CDR1 MNHEY, CDR2 SVGAGI. The CDR3 has 13 amino acids. The CDR3 region has the DNA TGTGCCAGCAGTTATGCAGGGGCAAACATTCAGTACTTC. It is translated as CASSYAGANIQYF.

The genes are TRBV5-5 and TRBJ2-6; maybe TRBD2 (7 bases). Trimming stripped 3 bases from V and 0 bases from J, with 16 bases between. This CDR3 is built from 18 residues. CDR1 is SGHKS, CDR2 YYEKEE, per germline (reference sequence). CDR3 in DNA: TGTGCCAGCAGCTACCACACAGGGAGGGGCTCTGGGGCCAACGTCCTGACTTTC. It encodes CASSYHTGRGSGANVLTF. Complete variable domain (other parts from reference TRBV5-5 and TRBJ2-6): DAGVTQSPTHLIKTRGQQVTLRCSPISGHKSVSWYQQVLGQGPQFIFQYYEKEERGRGNFPDRFSARQFPNYSSELNVNALLLGDSALYLCASSYHTGRGSGANVLTFGAGSRLTVL.

This sequence joins TRBV5-4 and TRBJ2-1, with D possibly matching TRBD2 (6 bases). Trimming shortened V by 6 bases and J by 1 base, and 17 bases separated the two germline ends. Germline V gene data show CDR1 as SGHNT and CDR2 as YYREEE (reference sequence). The CDR3 totals 16 residues. The CDR3 sequence: CASIGGGPGSYNEQFF. CDR3 coding DNA: TGTGCCAGCATCGGGGGTGGGCCGGGGTCCTACAATGAGCAGTTCTTC.

CDR3 nucleotide sequence: TGTGCCAGCAGGACCAACAGGGCGAACACTGAAGCTTTCTTT. Residues: CASRTNRANTEAFF. The chain carries TRBV6-6 and TRBJ1-1; maybe TRBD1 (6 bases). Germline CDR1 is MNHNY and CDR2 is SVGAGI (reference sequence). The CDR3 is 14 residues long. Trimming removed 6 bases at V and 1 base at J, with 12 bases between.